This is a list of T cell receptor beta chains from one sample in a study of response to subunit inactivated influenza vaccine. TCRdb ran MiXCR on the RT-PCR reads and lists one entry per CDR3 protein. Altogether more than 150,000 distinct CDR3 sequences are present, around 9.2% being singletons, with the ten largest covering under 13%. The source material was non-naive T cells sorted from PBMCs, sampled on the day of vaccination. These receptors all come from a man in his forties or fifties who received an inactivated influenza vaccine. Both conserved end residues are part of each CDR3. D genes are given only for firm matches. Size is omitted from some rows. Given values are once, few, many or a class for expanded clones.

V	D	size	J	CDR3	DNA
TRBV12-3/TRBV12-4	TRBD1	many	TRBJ2-7	CASSLSTGDTYEQYF	TGTGCCAGCAGCCTTTCGACAGGGGACACCTACGAGCAGTACTTC
TRBV19	TRBD2	.	TRBJ2-1	CASTSLGGSLASGYNEQFF	TGTGCCAGTACCTCTTTAGGAGGGTCATTGGCTAGCGGATACAATGAGCAGTTCTTC
TRBV27	TRBD2	few	TRBJ2-7	CASSSIPSGVTYEQYF	TGTGCCAGCAGTTCAATCCCCAGCGGGGTAACCTACGAGCAGTACTTC
TRBV7-9	.	few	TRBJ1-1	CASSLEKGTEAFF	TGTGCCAGCAGCTTAGAAAAGGGGACTGAAGCTTTCTTT
TRBV6-2/TRBV6-3	TRBD2	.	TRBJ2-6	CASSSPPRGGGTSSGANVLTF	TGTGCCAGCAGTTCTCCACCTCGGGGTGGCGGGACTAGCTCTGGGGCCAACGTCCTGACTTTC
TRBV6-5	.	many	TRBJ2-7	CASSYSGGRAYEQYF	TGTGCCAGCAGTTACTCCGGGGGGCGCGCCTACGAGCAGTACTTC
TRBV7-2	TRBD1	many	TRBJ1-1	CASSYSPQGVNTEAFF	TGTGCCAGCAGCTACTCGCCGCAGGGGGTAAACACTGAAGCTTTCTTT
TRBV6-5	.	.	TRBJ1-2	CASSYGGVTSHYGYTF	TGTGCCAGCAGTTACGGAGGGGTGACGTCGCACTATGGCTACACCTTC
TRBV12-3/TRBV12-4	TRBD2	few	TRBJ2-1	CASSLDRLAGNYNEQFF	TGTGCCAGCAGTCTAGATAGACTAGCGGGGAACTACAATGAGCAGTTCTTC
TRBV7-8	TRBD1	few	TRBJ2-5	CASSLDRGLLAGRETQYF	TGTGCCAGCAGCTTGGACAGGGGGCTGTTAGCGGGGAGGGAGACCCAGTACTTC
TRBV2	.	few	TRBJ1-6	CASSSRDNNSPLHF	TGTGCCAGCAGTAGCCGGGACAATAATTCACCCCTCCACTTT
TRBV5-1	TRBD1	many	TRBJ2-2	CASSLGTGVTGELFF	TGCGCCAGCAGCCTTGGGACAGGGGTCACCGGGGAGCTGTTTTTT
TRBV10-3	TRBD2	many	TRBJ2-3	CAIKGTSGGARDTQYF	TGTGCCATCAAAGGGACTAGCGGGGGGGCAAGAGATACGCAGTATTTT
TRBV30	.	.	TRBJ2-2	CAWRGAANTGELFF	TGTGCCTGGAGGGGGGCTGCGAACACCGGGGAGCTGTTTTTT
TRBV2	.	many	TRBJ2-1	CASNPGATNEQFF	TGTGCCAGCAACCCTGGGGCCACCAATGAGCAGTTCTTC